These T cell receptor beta chains were read from a single sample in a study of shared clonotypes between healthy human individuals. Some clones are missing from TCRdb's copy, which holds only in-frame ones; the method was immunoSEQ multiplex PCR. The data contain millions of clones, 93% of them singletons. Sequencing was carried out using naive CD8+ T cells from PBMCs. These receptors originate from a man aged 18 to 35 in good health. Some clones in this sample may be carry-over from other donors' samples. CDR3s include the opening cysteine and the closing phenylalanine or tryptophan. Each record gives: V gene, J gene, clone size, D gene, CDR3 DNA, CDR3 protein. D genes are given only for firm matches. Expanded clones are given a class, and other clones once, few, many or no size at all.

V gene: TRBV19; J gene: TRBJ1-5; clone size: .; D gene: .; CDR3 DNA: TGTGCCAGTAGTGGGGCGGCTAATAGTCATCAGCCCCAGCATTTT; CDR3 protein: CASSGAANSHQPQHF
V gene: TRBV9; J gene: TRBJ2-7; clone size: .; D gene: .; CDR3 DNA: TGTGCCAGCAGCCCGGACGGGAAATCCTACGAGCAGTACTTC; CDR3 protein: CASSPDGKSYEQYF
V gene: TRBV27; J gene: TRBJ1-3; clone size: .; D gene: .; CDR3 DNA: TGTGCCAGCAGTTTATCTGGGGGCTCTGGAAACACCATATATTTT; CDR3 protein: CASSLSGGSGNTIYF
V gene: TRBV6-9; J gene: TRBJ1-4; clone size: .; D gene: .; CDR3 DNA: TGTGCCGCAACGAGGGCAACTAATGAAAAACTGTTTTTT; CDR3 protein: CAATRATNEKLFF
V gene: TRBV7-9; J gene: TRBJ2-1; clone size: .; D gene: TRBD1; CDR3 DNA: TGTGCCAGCAGCTTGCCTCAAGGTTCCGGGACAGGGTATGAGCAGTTCTTC; CDR3 protein: CASSLPQGSGTGYEQFF
V gene: TRBV5-6; J gene: TRBJ1-1; clone size: .; D gene: .; CDR3 DNA: TGTGCCAGCAGCTGGGGACCTGGGACTGAAGCTTTCTTT; CDR3 protein: CASSWGPGTEAFF
V gene: TRBV9; J gene: TRBJ2-1; clone size: .; D gene: TRBD2; CDR3 DNA: TGTGCCAGCAGCGTAGGAGGAGCGGGAGATTTAGGTCGTTCCTACAATGAGCAGTTCTTC; CDR3 protein: CASSVGGAGDLGRSYNEQFF
V gene: TRBV19; J gene: TRBJ2-7; clone size: .; D gene: .; CDR3 DNA: TGTGCCAGTAGTCCAAGCAGGGGCGGCTACGAGCAGTACTTC; CDR3 protein: CASSPSRGGYEQYF
V gene: TRBV27; J gene: TRBJ1-1; clone size: .; D gene: TRBD1; CDR3 DNA: TGTGCCAGCAGTCCACCGGGACAGGGATTGAACACTGAAGCTTTCTTT; CDR3 protein: CASSPPGQGLNTEAFF
V gene: TRBV7-8; J gene: TRBJ2-5; clone size: .; D gene: TRBD2; CDR3 DNA: TGTGCCAGCAGCCAGAGACCGGGACTAGCGGGCCCAGAGACCCAGTACTTC; CDR3 protein: CASSQRPGLAGPETQYF
V gene: TRBV9; J gene: TRBJ2-1; clone size: .; D gene: TRBD1; CDR3 DNA: TGTGCCAGCAGCATCCGGGACAGGCTATACAATGAGCAGTTCTTC; CDR3 protein: CASSIRDRLYNEQFF
V gene: TRBV15; J gene: TRBJ2-1; clone size: .; D gene: TRBD2; CDR3 DNA: TGTGCCACCAGCAGAGGGGCGCTTAGCGGGAGTAGTAATGAGCAGTTCTTC; CDR3 protein: CATSRGALSGSSNEQFF
V gene: TRBV6-6; J gene: TRBJ2-2; clone size: once; D gene: .; CDR3 DNA: TGTGCCAGCAGTTACGCCCGATCTTCCGGGGAGCTGTTTTTT; CDR3 protein: CASSYARSSGELFF
V gene: TRBV7-3; J gene: TRBJ1-5; clone size: once; D gene: .; CDR3 DNA: TGTGCCAGCAGAGTCAGCAGGGTTCAGCCCCAGCATTTT; CDR3 protein: CASRVSRVQPQHF
V gene: TRBV28; J gene: TRBJ2-2; clone size: .; D gene: .; CDR3 DNA: TGTGCCAGCAGTTCCAAATTGGGAGGCGCGAACACCGGGGAGCTGTTTTTT; CDR3 protein: CASSSKLGGANTGELFF
V gene: TRBV4-3; J gene: TRBJ1-5; clone size: .; D gene: TRBD1; CDR3 DNA: TGCGCCAGCAGCCAAGCCGCGGACAGGGGGGTATGGAATCAGCCCCAGCATTTT; CDR3 protein: CASSQAADRGVWNQPQHF
V gene: TRBV11-2; J gene: TRBJ2-7; clone size: .; D gene: TRBD1; CDR3 DNA: TGTGCCAGCAGCTGGGGACAGGCAAACTACGAGCAGTACTTC; CDR3 protein: CASSWGQANYEQYF
V gene: TRBV7-9; J gene: TRBJ2-1; clone size: .; D gene: .; CDR3 DNA: TGTGCCAGCAGCTTAGTCTTGGATGAGCAGTTCTTC; CDR3 protein: CASSLVLDEQFF
V gene: TRBV6-5; J gene: TRBJ2-5; clone size: .; D gene: TRBD1; CDR3 DNA: TGTGCCAGCAGTTTACTCACGACAGGGGTATTGGAGACCCAGTACTTC; CDR3 protein: CASSLLTTGVLETQYF
V gene: TRBV7-9; J gene: TRBJ2-2; clone size: .; D gene: TRBD1; CDR3 DNA: TGTGCCAGCAGCCCCGGAGCGGGACAGGGAACGACCGGGGAGCTGTTTTTT; CDR3 protein: CASSPGAGQGTTGELFF
V gene: TRBV27; J gene: TRBJ2-3; clone size: .; D gene: TRBD1; CDR3 DNA: TGTGCCAGCAGTCCGCCGACAGGGGGCCTAGATACGCAGTATTTT; CDR3 protein: CASSPPTGGLDTQYF
V gene: TRBV9; J gene: TRBJ2-1; clone size: .; D gene: TRBD2; CDR3 DNA: TGTGCCAGCAGCGTAGATGGTAGCGGGAGTACCTACAATGAGCAGTTCTTC; CDR3 protein: CASSVDGSGSTYNEQFF
V gene: TRBV29-1; J gene: TRBJ1-2; clone size: .; D gene: .; CDR3 DNA: TGCAGCGGCATTCTTCCGGGAGGCTACACCTTC; CDR3 protein: CSGILPGGYTF
V gene: TRBV10-3; J gene: TRBJ2-1; clone size: .; D gene: TRBD2; CDR3 DNA: TGTGCCACCGGGACTAGCGGGACCCAGAATGAGCAGTTCTTC; CDR3 protein: CATGTSGTQNEQFF
V gene: TRBV5-6; J gene: TRBJ2-5; clone size: .; D gene: TRBD1; CDR3 DNA: TGTGCCAGCAGCTGGGACAGGGCCGTTGAGACCCAGTACTTC; CDR3 protein: CASSWDRAVETQYF
V gene: TRBV6-5; J gene: TRBJ2-7; clone size: .; D gene: .; CDR3 DNA: TGTGCCAGCAGTTTCCTTGGACAGGGAGGGGACGAGCAGTACTTC; CDR3 protein: CASSFLGQGGDEQYF
V gene: TRBV5-6; J gene: TRBJ2-7; clone size: .; D gene: TRBD1; CDR3 DNA: TGTGCCAGCAGCCTGACAGGGGACCCCTACGAGCAGTACTTC; CDR3 protein: CASSLTGDPYEQYF
V gene: TRBV2; J gene: TRBJ2-3; clone size: .; D gene: TRBD2; CDR3 DNA: TGTGCCAGCAGGCCTCCGGGACTAGCGGGTAGCACAGATACGCAGTATTTT; CDR3 protein: CASRPPGLAGSTDTQYF
V gene: TRBV28; J gene: TRBJ2-7; clone size: .; D gene: .; CDR3 DNA: TGTGCCAGCGGAAAAAAGAGGGTCATCTACGAGCAGTACTTC; CDR3 protein: CASGKKRVIYEQYF
V gene: TRBV11-2; J gene: TRBJ2-1; clone size: .; D gene: .; CDR3 DNA: TGTGCCAGCAGCTTACCAGGGAATGAGCAGTTCTTC; CDR3 protein: CASSLPGNEQFF
V gene: TRBV19; J gene: TRBJ2-7; clone size: .; D gene: .; CDR3 DNA: TGTGCCACCCTCGGGACGGAGCCCTACGAGCAGTACTTC; CDR3 protein: CATLGTEPYEQYF
V gene: TRBV25-1; J gene: TRBJ2-7; clone size: .; D gene: TRBD2; CDR3 DNA: TGTGCCAGCAGTGTCGGACTAGCGGGGTTTGCCTACGAGCAGTACTTC; CDR3 protein: CASSVGLAGFAYEQYF
V gene: TRBV28; J gene: TRBJ2-7; clone size: .; D gene: TRBD2; CDR3 DNA: TGTGCCAGCAGTTTGTTGGCGGGAGGCGGGTACGAGCAGTACTTC; CDR3 protein: CASSLLAGGGYEQYF
V gene: TRBV19; J gene: TRBJ2-7; clone size: .; D gene: TRBD2; CDR3 DNA: TGTGCCAGTAGTATACGGACTAGCGGGAGGCCAAACTACGAGCAGTACTTC; CDR3 protein: CASSIRTSGRPNYEQYF
V gene: TRBV5-6; J gene: TRBJ1-2; clone size: .; D gene: .; CDR3 DNA: TGTGCCAGCAGCCCGAAGGGCCGGGGTGACTATGGCTACACCTTC; CDR3 protein: CASSPKGRGDYGYTF
V gene: TRBV27; J gene: TRBJ2-7; clone size: .; D gene: TRBD1; CDR3 DNA: TGTGCCAGCAGTCTCCGGGACAGCCGGTACGAGCAGTACTTC; CDR3 protein: CASSLRDSRYEQYF
V gene: TRBV27; J gene: TRBJ2-2; clone size: .; D gene: .; CDR3 DNA: TGTGCCAGCAGCCCTGACGCGGGAAGCACCGGGGAGCTGTTTTTT; CDR3 protein: CASSPDAGSTGELFF
V gene: TRBV27; J gene: TRBJ2-7; clone size: .; D gene: .; CDR3 DNA: TGTGCCAGCAGTTCCCTACGGACGGGAGCCTACGAGCAGTACTTC; CDR3 protein: CASSSLRTGAYEQYF
V gene: TRBV27; J gene: TRBJ1-2; clone size: .; D gene: TRBD1; CDR3 DNA: TGTGCCAGCAGTCTCACCTGGACAGGGGAGATGAATGGCTACACCTTC; CDR3 protein: CASSLTWTGEMNGYTF